This T cell receptor (beta chain) appears in the sequencing data of a study of cytomegalovirus exposure and HLA in healthy donors. Findings of the study overall: In presence/absence analyses, roughly uniform sequencing depth across donors was assumed. Being indistinguishable, some V segments were excluded, TRBV6-2 and TRBV6-3 among them. Common viral pathogens were later found to be apparently linked to several of the most significant clusters.

Germline CDR1 MGHRA, CDR2 YSYEKL. This CDR3 region has 17 residues. Trimming took 1 base from V and 0 from J; bases not matched to a gene: 6. Primers: 60 Vbeta forward and 13 Jbeta reverse. Profiled with immunoSEQ multiplex PCR; TCRdb holds only in-frame clones, not every one. The table lists 70,000 or so clones, 60% to 75% of them singletons. The table lists this clone with a few counts. Its specificity is not known. The donors were healthy bone marrow donors. The sample comprised PBMCs. The chain recombines TRBV4-1 with TRBJ1-3; TRBD1 matches at 7 bases. The sequence came from a woman aged 60-75 years in good health and CMV-seropositive. CDR3 in amino acids: CASSQGDSLLSGNTIYF. CDR3 bases: TGCGCCAGCAGCCAAGGGGACAGCCTCCTCTCTGGAAACACCATATATTTT.